The entry below describes one TCR beta chain. Its antigen is unknown. The record has no base qualities; no much larger clone is one base away. This entry is derived from a study of blood T cell repertoires in COVID-19 (dated by TCRdb to 2019 to 2021). In the study overall: The collaborator samples originated in the United States, Italy and Spain and spanned the acute and convalescent phases of COVID-19. Where HLA class I and class II types were available, the types were taken from metadata supplied by the sample provider, not from assay-based typing. Deeply sampled blood TCRbeta repertoires from subjects exposed to, actively infected with, or recovered from COVID-19 were included in the dataset. Sample metadata almost always included a de-identified subject ID, COVID-19 status, age in years and sex. The samples were drawn from the first 160 participants of the ongoing ImmuneRACE study and from 1,254 subjects provided by 6 global collaborators. The material from the prospective study consisted of cDNA or gDNA derived from T cells, B-cell-depleted T cells, or PBMCs. The repertoires were made available in a free public database intended to serve as a resource for research on the immune response to SARS-CoV-2. The paper as a whole reports these results and caveats: Clinical and demographic metadata were provided uncurated, with the amount varying by source and participant.

Each collaborating institution followed its own protocols to collect whole blood in K2EDTA tubes. For TCRbeta analysis, collaborator samples were shipped as frozen whole blood, as isolated PBMCs, or as DNA extracted from either sample type. TCRbeta CDR3 regions were amplified from genomic DNA using the immunoSEQ Assay, a bias-controlled multiplex PCR. The source study handled its data this way. Nucleated cell counts per sample were estimated from amplification of reference gene primers within the assay. To quantify the absolute abundance of each unique TCRbeta CDR3 rearrangement, sequence reads were collapsed and filtered. For each sample, productive Simpson clonality was calculated by taking the square root of Simpson's diversity index across productive rearrangements. Entries here come from immuneACCESS through TCRdb and include only in-frame sequences with V and J called. Some clones fail to appear in such tables; in the studies checked, an unresolved V gene covers under half of the shortfall, and the cause of the remainder is unknown. V and J calls and clone size follow that table, whereas D and trimming were derived from the DNA. Recorded for this sample are under 200,000 clones; over 65% of them occurred a single time. In total, the top ten clones hold around 2.9% of the sample.

The cysteine opens and the phenylalanine closes a CDR3 of 18 amino acids. Of the read, only the CDR3 DNA is kept; its 54 bases are in frame from base 1. Taken from the germline V gene (reference sequence), the CDR1 and CDR2 loops are LNHDA and SQIVND. V loses 6 bases at its end and J loses 1 base; junction bases beyond the gene matches: 12. Recombination connected TRBV19 to TRBJ2-6, with 7 bases matching TRBD1. Material: peripheral blood. The TCR sequence derives from a woman aged 80 or over with acute or convalescent COVID-19. The CDR3 region: CASRTLGTAASGANVLTF. The nucleotide sequence reads TGTGCCAGTAGGACCCTCGGGACAGCAGCGTCTGGGGCCAACGTCCTGACTTTC.